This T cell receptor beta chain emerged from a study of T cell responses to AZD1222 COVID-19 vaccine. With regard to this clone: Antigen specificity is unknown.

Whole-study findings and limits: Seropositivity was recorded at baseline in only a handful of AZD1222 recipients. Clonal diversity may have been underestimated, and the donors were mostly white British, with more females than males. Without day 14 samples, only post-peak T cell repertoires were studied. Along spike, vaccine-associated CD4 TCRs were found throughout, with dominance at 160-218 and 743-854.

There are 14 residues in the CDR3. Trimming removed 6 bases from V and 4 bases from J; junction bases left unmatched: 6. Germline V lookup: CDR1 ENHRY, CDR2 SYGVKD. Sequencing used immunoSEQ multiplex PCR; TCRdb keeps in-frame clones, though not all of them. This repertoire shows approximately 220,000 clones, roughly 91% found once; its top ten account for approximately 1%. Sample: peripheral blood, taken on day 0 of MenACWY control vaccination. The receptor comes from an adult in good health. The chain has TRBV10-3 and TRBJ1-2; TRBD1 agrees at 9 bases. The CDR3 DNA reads TGTGCCATCAGCGCGGGACAGGGAAGCTATGGCTACACCTTC. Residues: CAISAGQGSYGYTF.